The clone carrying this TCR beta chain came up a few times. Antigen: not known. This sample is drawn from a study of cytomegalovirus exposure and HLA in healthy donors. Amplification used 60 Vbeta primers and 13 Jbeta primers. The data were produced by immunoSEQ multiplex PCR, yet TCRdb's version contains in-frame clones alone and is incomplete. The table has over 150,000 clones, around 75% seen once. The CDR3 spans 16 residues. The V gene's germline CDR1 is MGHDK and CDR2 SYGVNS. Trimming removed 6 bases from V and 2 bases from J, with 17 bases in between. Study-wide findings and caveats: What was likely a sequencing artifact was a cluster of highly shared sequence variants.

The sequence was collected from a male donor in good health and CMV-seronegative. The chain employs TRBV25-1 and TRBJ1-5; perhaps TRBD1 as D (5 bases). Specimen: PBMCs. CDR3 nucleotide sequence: TGTGCCAGCAGCTCAGCGTCGGGGGTGGGCAATCAGCCCCAGCATTTT. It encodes CASSSASGVGNQPQHF. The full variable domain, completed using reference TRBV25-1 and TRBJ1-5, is EADIYQTPRYLVIGTGKKITLECSQTMGHDKMYWYQQDPGMELHLIHYSYGVNSTEKGDLSSESTVSRIRTEHFPLTLESARPSHTSQYLCASSSASGVGNQPQHFGDGTRLSIL.